This TCR beta chain was recovered during a study of regulatory T cells in long-lasting Graves disease. Whole-study findings and limits: Persistent disease favored TRBV28, TRBJ1-2 and TRBJ2-5. TCR diversity in persistent Graves' patients was below that of newly diagnosed ones.

Combining iRepertoire HTBI primers with Arm-PCR of CDR3 regions, the authors built TCR beta libraries. TCRdb recomputed calls from the multiplex PCR reads with MiXCR, one row per CDR3 protein. In the table there are about 400,000 distinct CDR3 sequences, less than 25% of which are singletons. Time point reported: persistent/refractory GD, antithyroid drugs over 5 years with positive TRAb. TCR sequences were obtained from RNA taken from PBMCs. Recruitment took place at an endocrinology department in Xi'an, China. The V gene's germline CDR1 is MNHEY and CDR2 SMNVEV (reference sequence). V was clipped by 5 bases and J by 6 bases; unmatched bases: 8. CDR3 length: 15 residues. As to this clonotype: Its target is unknown.

This sequence was found in a female donor with Graves disease. The sequencing used peripheral blood mononuclear cells (PBMCs), collected when the disease was refractory, from a patient treated with antithyroid drugs. The genes are TRBV27 and TRBJ2-7; 12 bases map to TRBD2. The CDR3 loop reads CASSPLTSGSVEQYF. In nucleotides, the CDR3 is TGTGCCAGCAGTCCACTGACTAGCGGGAGCGTCGAGCAGTACTTC.